A single sample gave rise to the 25 T cell receptor beta chains below, sequenced in a study of cytomegalovirus exposure and HLA in healthy donors. 60 Vbeta and 13 Jbeta primers were used in PCR. Some clones are missing from TCRdb's copy, which holds only in-frame ones; the method was immunoSEQ multiplex PCR. The sample contains some 120,000 clones, about 83% of which appear only once. The specimen sequenced was PBMCs. All receptors come from a woman in her forties in good health and CMV-seropositive.

This chain links TRBV7-9 with TRBJ1-3, with a weak D call TRBD1 (5 bases). CDR1 and CDR2 (germline): SEHNR, FQNEAQ (reference sequence). Trimming took 10 bases from V and 1 from J, leaving 20 bases between them. The CDR3 is 16 residues long. The CDR3 here is CAIDKTAFGSGNTIYF. The DNA for the CDR3 is TGTGCCATAGATAAGACAGCCTTCGGTTCTGGAAACACCATATATTTT.

The V gene is TRBV11-2, the J gene TRBJ2-7; TRBD2 matches 10 bases. The CDR3 loop spans 16 amino acids. Germline loops: CDR1 SGHAT, CDR2 FQNNGV. Germline trimming cut 3 bases from V and 5 bases from J; bases unmatched to any gene: 10. This chain's CDR3 is CASSFRKSGRAHEQYF. Here the CDR3 DNA reads TGTGCCAGCAGCTTTAGAAAGAGCGGGAGGGCCCACGAGCAGTACTTC.

V gene TRBV18 combines with J gene TRBJ2-2; D is undetermined. The CDR3 has 16 amino acids. Per germline, CDR1 KGHSH and CDR2 LQKENI. Trimming cost V 8 bases and J 2 bases, with 18 bases left between them. The CDR3 DNA follows: TGTGCCAGCACACAAGAGGCCAGCCTCAACACCGGGGAGCTGTTTTTT. It is translated as CASTQEASLNTGELFF.

CDR3 loop: CASSLGAELFF. CDR3 DNA sequence: TGCGCCAGCAGCTTGGGAGCTGAGCTGTTTTTT. The chain has TRBV5-1 and TRBJ2-2; the D is unclear. This CDR3 contains 11 residues. V lost 0 bases and J lost 11, with 5 bases in between. The germline gives CDR1 SGHRS, CDR2 YFSETQ.

The chain combines TRBV5-6 with TRBJ2-1; TRBD2 aligns across 9 bases. Per germline, CDR1 SGHDT and CDR2 YYEEEE. The CDR3 totals 14 residues. The ends lost 2 bases at V and 9 bases at J; junction bases unmatched: 6. The DNA for the CDR3 is TGTGCCAGCAGCTTCTGGGGCGGGAGGGCTGAGCAGTTCTTC. Encoded protein: CASSFWGGRAEQFF.

The chain links TRBV18 to TRBJ1-2; no definite D call. With 2 bases removed from V and 4 bases from J, the gap between germline ends came to 11 bases. Germline V gene sequence: CDR1 KGHSH, CDR2 LQKENI. This CDR3 region has 14 residues. CDR3 nucleotides: TGTGCCAGCTCACCAAATGCCCAGGTCTATGGCTACACCTTC. Protein: CASSPNAQVYGYTF.

The chain uses TRBV7-9 and TRBJ2-1; TRBD2 aligns across 7 bases. Trimming took 3 bases from V and 8 from J; bases not matched to a gene: 10. Germline values: CDR1 SEHNR, CDR2 FQNEAQ (reference sequence). The CDR3 contains 15 residues. DNA for the CDR3: TGTGCCAGCAGCTTGTTCGCGGGAGTTGAGCATGAGCAGTTCTTC. Residues: CASSLFAGVEHEQFF.

This sequence joins TRBV5-1 and TRBJ2-1; maybe TRBD2 (6 bases). Germline CDR1 and CDR2: SGHRS and YFSETQ. CDR3 size: 13 residues. V was pared by 1 base and J by 10 bases, with 12 bases between. CDR3 nucleotides: TGCGCCAGCAGCTTGACGGGACTGGACGAGCAGTTCTTC. Translated, it gives CASSLTGLDEQFF.

The V and J genes are TRBV7-9 and TRBJ1-5, with TRBD1 matching over 11 bases. The V gene's germline CDR1 is SEHNR and CDR2 FQNEAQ (reference sequence). The CDR3 sequence is 15 residues long. V lost 5 bases to trimming and J lost 5 bases; unmatched junction nucleotides: 5. The CDR3 DNA follows: TGTGCCAGCAGCCTCGGGACAGGGGGAGATCAGCCCCAGCATTTT. This codes for CASSLGTGGDQPQHF.

The rearrangement joins TRBV11-3 to TRBJ2-2; 10 bases fit TRBD1. V lost 5 bases to trimming and J lost 5 bases; unmatched junction nucleotides: 5. CDR1 and CDR2 from the germline V gene are SGHNT and YENEEA. CDR3 length: 15 residues. The CDR3 is CASSPDRGRTGELFF. DNA for the CDR3: TGTGCCAGCAGCCCCGACAGGGGGCGAACCGGGGAGCTGTTTTTT.

The J gene is TRBJ2-4, the V gene TRBV11-2, with no clear D. V was pared by 0 bases and J by 8 bases, with 8 bases between. Germline-derived CDR1 and CDR2 are SGHAT and FQNNGV. The CDR3 runs 13 residues. The DNA of the CDR3 is TGTGCCAGCAGCTTAGATAGCTGGGACATTCAGTACTTC. This encodes CASSLDSWDIQYF.

The chain carries TRBV28 and TRBJ2-3; TRBD2 aligns across 11 bases. The CDR3 is 15 residues long. J lost 3 bases, V lost 5 bases, and 4 bases had no gene match. Germline V gene lookup returns CDR1 MDHEN and CDR2 SYDVKM. The CDR3 here is CASSPGTSGTDTQYF. The CDR3 DNA reads as TGTGCCAGCAGTCCCGGGACTAGCGGAACAGATACGCAGTATTTT.

For this clone: Relative to the germline gene, one junction end is altered; a read error may explain this. The V and J genes are TRBV7-9 and TRBJ1-1, with D uncertain. The CDR3 extends over 16 amino acids. Per germline, CDR1 SEHNR and CDR2 FQNEAQ (reference sequence). CDR3 in amino acids: CSSSLSPVSLNTEAFF. For the CDR3, the DNA is TGTTCCAGCAGCTTATCCCCGGTTAGCTTGAACACTGAAGCTTTCTTT. The full variable domain, in which reference TRBV7-9 and TRBJ1-1 provide the parts outside the CDR3, is DTGVSQNPRHKITKRGQNVTFRCDPISEHNRLYWYRQTLGQGPEFLTYFQNEAQLEKSRLLSDRFSAERPKGSFSTLEIQRTEQGDSAMYLCSSSLSPVSLNTEAFFGQGTRLTVV.

V usage is TRBV9 and J usage is TRBJ2-5; 9 bases agree with TRBD1. This CDR3 spans 14 amino acids. Looked up from germline, CDR1 is SGDLS and CDR2 is YYNGEE. The trim removed 4 bases at V and 5 bases at J, leaving 6 bases unmatched. CDR3 nucleotide sequence: TGTGCCAGCAGCCGGGACAGGGTAGGGGAGACCCAGTACTTC. Residues: CASSRDRVGETQYF.

The chain carries TRBV4-2 and TRBJ2-1, with 12 nucleotides matching TRBD2. The CDR3 has 14 residues. CDR1 is LGHNA, CDR2 YNFKEQ, per germline. V gave up 4 bases and J gave up 7 bases; unmatched junction bases: 2. The CDR3 DNA sequence: TGTGCCAGCAGCCCCGGGACTAGCGGGAATGAGCAGTTCTTC. It specifies CASSPGTSGNEQFF.

This clone was counted only a few times. The chain recombines TRBV7-2 with TRBJ2-1, with 11 bases aligning to TRBD2. After removal of 4 bases from V and 4 bases from J, the junction contained 6 bases not matched to a gene. The length of the CDR3 is 16 residues. Germline lookup yields CDR1 SGHTA and CDR2 FQGNSA. The CDR3 spells CASSSGTSGLYNEQFF. Written as DNA, the CDR3 is TGTGCCAGCAGCTCAGGGACTAGCGGTCTGTACAATGAGCAGTTCTTC. Full variable domain (rest looked up from reference TRBV7-2 and TRBJ2-1): GAGVSQSPSNKVTEKGKDVELRCDPISGHTALYWYRQSLGQGLEFLIYFQGNSAPDKSGLPSDRFSAERTGGSVSTLTIQRTQQEDSAVYLCASSSGTSGLYNEQFFGPGTRLTVL.

The chain recombines TRBV5-5 with TRBJ2-2; D may be TRBD2 (5 bases). Per the germline V gene, CDR1 is SGHKS and CDR2 is YYEKEE (reference sequence). CDR3 length: 15 amino acids. Deletions cut 4 bases from V and 0 bases from J, with 10 bases between. The CDR3 bases are TGTGCCAGCAGCGATACTAGATCGAACACCGGGGAGCTGTTTTTT. Residues: CASSDTRSNTGELFF.

The genes are TRBV2 and TRBJ1-2; D uncertain. The CDR3 extends over 11 amino acids. V lost 6 bases to trimming and J lost 5 bases, with 7 bases between them. Germline CDR1 reads SNHLY; CDR2 reads FYNNEI. CDR3 region: CASSREYGYTF. CDR3 DNA: TGTGCCAGCAGCCGGGAGTATGGCTACACCTTC.

V usage is TRBV7-2 and J usage is TRBJ2-1, with 9 bases that match TRBD2. Losses at the gene ends were 5 bases for V and 7 bases for J; bases not matched to a gene: 15. CDR1 and CDR2 from the germline V gene are SGHTA and FQGNSA. The CDR3 consists of 17 residues. CDR3 protein: CASSLRMSSGTVNEQFF. In DNA, the CDR3 is TGTGCCAGCAGCCTTAGGATGTCTAGCGGGACAGTAAATGAGCAGTTCTTC.

V usage is TRBV19 and J usage is TRBJ2-6; maybe TRBD1 (5 bases). The CDR3 spans 15 residues. Germline CDR1 and CDR2: LNHDA and SQIVND (reference sequence). The V gene lost 10 bases and the J gene lost 0 bases, with 13 bases spanning the gap. This CDR3 reads CATTENLSGANVLTF. CDR3 DNA sequence: TGTGCCACGACAGAGAACCTCTCTGGGGCCAACGTCCTGACTTTC. Based on the CDR3 plus reference TRBV19 and TRBJ2-6, the full variable domain is DGGITQSPKYLFRKEGQNVTLSCEQNLNHDAMYWYRQDPGQGLRLIYYSQIVNDFQKGDIAEGYSVSREKKESFPLTVTSAQKNPTAFYLCATTENLSGANVLTFGAGSRLTVL.

The chain recombines TRBV5-1 with TRBJ2-5; D uncertain. The J call is in doubt because the DNA end fits TRBJ2-7 better. CDR1 and CDR2 (germline): SGHRS, YFSETQ. The CDR3 spans 14 residues. DNA for the CDR3: TGCGCCAGCAGCTTGGCCCCTCCCTCCTACGAGCAGTACTTC. Translated, it gives CASSLAPPSYEQYF.

The V gene is TRBV4-2, the J gene TRBJ1-5, with D possibly TRBD1 on 5 matching bases. The CDR3 is 15 residues long. Trimming left V 3 bases short and J 9 bases short, with 18 bases between. The germline V gene encodes CDR1 LGHNA and CDR2 YNFKEQ. The CDR3 DNA follows: TGTGCCAGCAGCCAGGGGGGGGGTCCCGTTCCGCCCCAGCATTTT. Protein sequence: CASSQGGGPVPPQHF.

The rearrangement joins TRBV4-3 to TRBJ2-7; D perhaps matches TRBD2 (7 bases). The CDR3 is 15 amino acids. The ends were cut back, 1 base at V and 5 bases at J, with 15 bases in the middle. In germline, CDR1 is LGHNA, CDR2 YSLEER. CDR3 residues: CASSQGPSGGDEQYF. For the CDR3, the DNA is TGCGCCAGCAGCCAAGGGCCCTCGGGGGGCGACGAGCAGTACTTC.

The chain carries TRBV9 and TRBJ1-4, with 7 bases aligning to TRBD1. CDR3 size: 15 residues. Germline CDR1 and CDR2: SGDLS and YYNGEE. The ends lost 1 base at V and 5 bases at J; junction bases unmatched: 5. CDR3 sequence: CASSVSGTANEKLFF. As DNA, the CDR3 is TGTGCCAGCAGCGTATCCGGGACAGCCAATGAAAAACTGTTTTTT.

The table lists this clone with a few counts. Other nucleotide sequences from this sample produce the same CDR3. The chain links TRBV7-9 to TRBJ1-1, with TRBD1 matching over 9 bases. The CDR3 contains 14 residues. The germline gives CDR1 SEHNR, CDR2 FQNEAQ (reference sequence). The J segment lost 4 bases and the V segment lost 0 bases, leaving 0 bases of the junction unmatched. CDR3 residues: CASSLATGGTEAFF. CDR3 nucleotide sequence: TGTGCCAGCAGCTTAGCGACAGGGGGCACTGAAGCTTTCTTT.